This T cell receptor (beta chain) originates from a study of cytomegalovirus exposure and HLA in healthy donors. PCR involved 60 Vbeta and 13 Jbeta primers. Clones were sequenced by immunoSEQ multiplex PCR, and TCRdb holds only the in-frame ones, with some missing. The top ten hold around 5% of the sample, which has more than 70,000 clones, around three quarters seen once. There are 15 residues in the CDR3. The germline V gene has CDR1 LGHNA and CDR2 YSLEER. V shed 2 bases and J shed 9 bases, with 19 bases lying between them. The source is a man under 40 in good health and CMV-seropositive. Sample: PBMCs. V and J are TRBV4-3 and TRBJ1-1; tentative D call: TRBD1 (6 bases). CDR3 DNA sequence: TGCGCCAGCAGCCAATCGCCTGGACAGCTAGCTAAAGCTTTCTTT. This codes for CASSQSPGQLAKAFF.